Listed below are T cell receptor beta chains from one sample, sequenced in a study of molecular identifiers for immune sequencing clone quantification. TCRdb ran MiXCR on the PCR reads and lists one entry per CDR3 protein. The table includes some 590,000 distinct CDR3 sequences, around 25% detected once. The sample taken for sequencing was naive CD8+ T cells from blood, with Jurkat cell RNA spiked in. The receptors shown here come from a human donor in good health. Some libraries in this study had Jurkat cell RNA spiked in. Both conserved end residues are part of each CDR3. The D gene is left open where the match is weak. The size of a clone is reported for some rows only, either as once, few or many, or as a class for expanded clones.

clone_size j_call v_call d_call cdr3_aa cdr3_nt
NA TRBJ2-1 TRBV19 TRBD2 CASSIVWSGGNEQFF TGTGCCAGTAGTATTGTGTGGTCGGGGGGCAATGAGCAGTTCTTC
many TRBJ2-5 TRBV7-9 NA CASLDSNGETQYF TGTGCCAGCCTCGACAGTAACGGAGAGACCCAGTACTTC
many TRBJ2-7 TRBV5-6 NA CASSLAGQEQYF TGTGCCAGCAGCCTCGCCGGACAGGAGCAGTACTTC
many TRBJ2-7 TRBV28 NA CASSLRGAPGDEQYF TGTGCCAGCAGTTTAAGGGGGGCCCCTGGTGACGAGCAGTACTTC
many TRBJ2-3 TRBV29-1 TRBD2 CSVEEGRGFPDTQYF TGCAGCGTTGAAGAGGGGCGGGGGTTTCCAGATACGCAGTATTTT
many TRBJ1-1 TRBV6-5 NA CASSYGGSTEAFF TGTGCCAGCAGTTACGGGGGGAGCACTGAAGCTTTCTTT
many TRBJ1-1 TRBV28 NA CASRVPGQKNTEAFF TGTGCCAGCAGAGTTCCCGGGCAAAAGAACACTGAAGCTTTCTTT
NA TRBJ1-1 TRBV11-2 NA CASRFDGGTNTEAIF TGTGCCAGCAGATTCGACGGGGGAACGAACACTGAAGCAATCTTT
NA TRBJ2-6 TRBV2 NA CASSGDRVTGANVLTF TGTGCCAGCAGTGGCGATAGGGTGACTGGGGCCAACGTCCTGACTTTC
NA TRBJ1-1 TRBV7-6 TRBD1 CASSRDRGRKEDTEAFF TGTGCCAGCAGCCGGGACAGGGGGCGTAAGGAGGACACTGAAGCTTTCTTT
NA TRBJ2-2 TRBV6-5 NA CASSYSSTYGELFF TGTGCCAGCAGTTACTCTAGCACGTACGGGGAGCTGTTTTTT
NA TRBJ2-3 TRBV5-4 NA CAIKNRVQGGTDTQYF TGTGCCATAAAAAATCGAGTCCAGGGTGGGACAGATACGCAGTATTTT
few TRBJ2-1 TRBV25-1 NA CASSPGDYNEQFF TGTGCCAGCAGCCCGGGGGATTACAATGAGCAGTTCTTC
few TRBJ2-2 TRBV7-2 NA CASSSLPDRTFLTGELFF TGTGCCAGCAGCTCGCTCCCAGACAGAACGTTCTTGACCGGGGAGCTGTTTTTT
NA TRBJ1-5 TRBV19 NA CASSIGGSHPPPHF TGTGCCAGTAGTATCGGGGGTAGCCATCCGCCCCCGCATTTT
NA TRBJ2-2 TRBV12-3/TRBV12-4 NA CASSLGQGMNTGELFF TGTGCCAGCAGTTTAGGGCAGGGGATGAACACCGGGGAGCTGTTTTTT
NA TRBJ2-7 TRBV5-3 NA CASSLDTDISYEQYF TGTGCCAGCAGCTTGGACACGGACATCTCCTACGAGCAGTACTTC
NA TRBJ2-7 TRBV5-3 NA CASSLRDPAVGEQYF TGTGCCAGCAGCTTAAGAGATCCCGCCGTCGGTGAGCAGTACTTC
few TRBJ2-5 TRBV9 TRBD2 CASSVGTSGQETQYF TGTGCCAGCAGCGTAGGGACTAGCGGGCAAGAGACCCAGTACTTC
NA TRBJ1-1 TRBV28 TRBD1 CASSTPGQANTEAFF TGTGCCAGCAGTACGCCGGGACAGGCGAACACTGAAGCTTTCTTT
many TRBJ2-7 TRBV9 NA CASSSRHYEQYF TGTGCCAGCAGCTCCCGTCACTACGAGCAGTACTTC
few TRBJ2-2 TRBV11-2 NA CASSLDRTVIGELFF TGTGCCAGCAGCTTAGATCGGACAGTTATCGGGGAGCTGTTTTTT
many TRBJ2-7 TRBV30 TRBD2 CAWSEASGSEQYF TGTGCCTGGAGTGAGGCTAGCGGGAGCGAGCAGTACTTC
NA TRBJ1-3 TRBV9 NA CASSESWETFTGNTIYF TGTGCCAGCAGCGAATCATGGGAGACATTCACTGGAAACACCATATATTTT
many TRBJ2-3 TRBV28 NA CASSPEYKADTQYF TGTGCCAGCAGTCCGGAGTACAAGGCAGATACGCAGTATTTT
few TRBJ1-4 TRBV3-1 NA CASSQFRSSTTTNEKLFF TGTGCCAGCAGCCAATTCCGGAGCTCAACCACAACTAATGAAAAACTGTTTTTT
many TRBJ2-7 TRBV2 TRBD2 CASSPGLAGEASYEQYF TGTGCCAGCAGCCCCGGACTAGCGGGAGAGGCCTCCTACGAGCAGTACTTC
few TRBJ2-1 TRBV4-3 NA CASSQEGYGGTYNEQFF TGCGCCAGCAGCCAAGAAGGTTACGGGGGTACCTACAATGAGCAGTTCTTC
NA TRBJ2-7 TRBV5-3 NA CASSFGQYDELYF TGTGCCAGCAGCTTCGGGCAGTACGACGAGCTGTACTTC
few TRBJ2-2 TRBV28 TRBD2 CASSQILAGEGELFF TGTGCCAGCAGTCAGATACTAGCGGGAGAAGGGGAGCTGTTTTTT
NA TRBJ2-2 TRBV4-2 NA CASSYEGTGELFF TGTGCCAGCAGCTACGAGGGGACCGGGGAGCTGTTTTTT
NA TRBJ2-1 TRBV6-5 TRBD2 CASSRLAGGIYNEQFF TGTGCCAGCAGCAGACTAGCGGGGGGTATCTACAATGAGCAGTTCTTC
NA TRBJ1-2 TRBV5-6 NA CASSLYMNGYTF TGTGCCAGCAGCTTGTACATGAATGGCTACACCTTC
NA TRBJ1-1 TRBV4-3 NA CASSQDEGRNTEAFF TGCGCCAGCAGCCAAGATGAGGGGAGAAACACTGAAGCTTTCTTT
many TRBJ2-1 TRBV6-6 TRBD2 CASSYFSGSYNEQFF TGTGCCAGCAGTTACTTTAGCGGGAGTTACAATGAGCAGTTCTTC
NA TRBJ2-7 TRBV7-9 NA CASSLAGGGASFFYEQYF TGTGCCAGCAGCTTGGCTGGTGGGGGGGCGAGTTTCTTCTACGAGCAGTACTTC
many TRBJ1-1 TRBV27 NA CASSLIFARGEAFF TGTGCCAGCAGTTTAATTTTCGCGCGGGGAGAAGCTTTCTTT
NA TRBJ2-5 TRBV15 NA CATSPRGTQYQETQYF TGTGCCACCAGCCCCCGGGGCACCCAGTACCAAGAGACCCAGTACTTC
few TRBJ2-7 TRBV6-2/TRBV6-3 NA CASSYSNSGYEQYF TGTGCCAGCAGTTACTCGAATTCAGGGTACGAGCAGTACTTC
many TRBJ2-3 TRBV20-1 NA CSARDRQADTQYF TGCAGTGCTAGAGATCGACAGGCGGATACGCAGTATTTT
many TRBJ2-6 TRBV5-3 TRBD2 CASSLWDYPDSGANVLTF TGTGCCAGCAGCTTGTGGGACTACCCTGACTCTGGGGCCAACGTCCTGACTTTC
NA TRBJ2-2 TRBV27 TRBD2 CASTPTGLAGITTSAGELFF TGTGCCAGCACCCCGACGGGACTAGCGGGGATTACCACTTCGGCCGGGGAGCTGTTTTTT